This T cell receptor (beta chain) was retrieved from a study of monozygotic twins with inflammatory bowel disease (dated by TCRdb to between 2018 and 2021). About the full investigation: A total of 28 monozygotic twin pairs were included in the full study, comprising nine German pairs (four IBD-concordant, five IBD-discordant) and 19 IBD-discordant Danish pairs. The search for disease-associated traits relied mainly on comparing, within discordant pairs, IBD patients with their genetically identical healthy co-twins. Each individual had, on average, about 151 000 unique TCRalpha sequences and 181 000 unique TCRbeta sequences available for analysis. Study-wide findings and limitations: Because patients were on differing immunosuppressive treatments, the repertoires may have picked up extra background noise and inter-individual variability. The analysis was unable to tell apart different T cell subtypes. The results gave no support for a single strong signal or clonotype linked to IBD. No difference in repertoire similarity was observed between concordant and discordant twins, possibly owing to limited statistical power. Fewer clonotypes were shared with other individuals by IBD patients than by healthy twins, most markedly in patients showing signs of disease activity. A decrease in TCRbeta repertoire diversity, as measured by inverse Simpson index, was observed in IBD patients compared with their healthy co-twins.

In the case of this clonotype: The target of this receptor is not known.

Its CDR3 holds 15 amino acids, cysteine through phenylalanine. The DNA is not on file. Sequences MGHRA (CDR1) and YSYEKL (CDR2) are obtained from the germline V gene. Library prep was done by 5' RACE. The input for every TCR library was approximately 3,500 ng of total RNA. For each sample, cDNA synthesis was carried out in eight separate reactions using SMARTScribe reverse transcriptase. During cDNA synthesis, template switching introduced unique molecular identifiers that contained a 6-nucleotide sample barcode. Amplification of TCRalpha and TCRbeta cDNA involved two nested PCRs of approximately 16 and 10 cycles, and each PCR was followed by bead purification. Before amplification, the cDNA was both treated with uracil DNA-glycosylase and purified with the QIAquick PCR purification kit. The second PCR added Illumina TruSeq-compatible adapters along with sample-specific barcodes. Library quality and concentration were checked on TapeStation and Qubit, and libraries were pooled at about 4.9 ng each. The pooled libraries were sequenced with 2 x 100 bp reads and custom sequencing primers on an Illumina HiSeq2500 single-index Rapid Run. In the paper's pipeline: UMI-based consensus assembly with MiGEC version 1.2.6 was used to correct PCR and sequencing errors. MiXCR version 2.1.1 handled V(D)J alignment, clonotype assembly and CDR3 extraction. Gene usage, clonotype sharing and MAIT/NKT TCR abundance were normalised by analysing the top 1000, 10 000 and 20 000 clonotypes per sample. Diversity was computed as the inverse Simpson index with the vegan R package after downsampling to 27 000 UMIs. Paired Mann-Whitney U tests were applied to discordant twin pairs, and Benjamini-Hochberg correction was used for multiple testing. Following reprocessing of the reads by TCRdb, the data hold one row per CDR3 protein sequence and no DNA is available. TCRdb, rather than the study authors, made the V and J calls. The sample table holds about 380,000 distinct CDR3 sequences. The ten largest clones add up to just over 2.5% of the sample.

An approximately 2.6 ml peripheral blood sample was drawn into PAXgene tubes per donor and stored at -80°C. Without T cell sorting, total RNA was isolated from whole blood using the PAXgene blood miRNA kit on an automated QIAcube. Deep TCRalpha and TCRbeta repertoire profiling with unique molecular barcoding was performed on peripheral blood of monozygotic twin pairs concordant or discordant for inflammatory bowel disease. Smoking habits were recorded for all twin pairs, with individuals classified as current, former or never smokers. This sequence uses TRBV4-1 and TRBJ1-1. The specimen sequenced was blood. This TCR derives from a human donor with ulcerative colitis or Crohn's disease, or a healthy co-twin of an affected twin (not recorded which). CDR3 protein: CASSQEPHLNTEAFF.